This TCR beta chain originates from a study of monozygotic twins with cystic fibrosis. Overall study: Library input was 3 to 3.5 micrograms of fragmented DNA, with 15 PCR cycles.

Remarks on this clone: Antigen specificity is unknown.

CDR3 length: 14 residues. Germline V gene sequence: CDR1 SGDLS, CDR2 YYNGEE. Deletions cut 0 bases from V and 5 bases from J, with 11 bases between. Study-level results: Unrelated CF individuals shared fewer identical clonotypes than monozygotic CF twins. Median Simpson clonality of about 0.01 suggested naive T cells predominated. In 13 of 16 pairs, V gene usage was closest to the co-twin's.

Profiled with immunoSEQ multiplex PCR; TCRdb holds only in-frame clones, not every one. This table has approximately 36,000 clones, around nine tenths appearing once. The TCR was taken from a boy between 2 and 10 years old with cystic fibrosis. The specimen was blood. This chain links TRBV9 with TRBJ1-1; D is ambiguous. In nucleotides, the CDR3 is TGTGCCAGCAGCGTAGATCCAGGAGGAACTGAAGCTTTCTTT. It codes for CASSVDPGGTEAFF.